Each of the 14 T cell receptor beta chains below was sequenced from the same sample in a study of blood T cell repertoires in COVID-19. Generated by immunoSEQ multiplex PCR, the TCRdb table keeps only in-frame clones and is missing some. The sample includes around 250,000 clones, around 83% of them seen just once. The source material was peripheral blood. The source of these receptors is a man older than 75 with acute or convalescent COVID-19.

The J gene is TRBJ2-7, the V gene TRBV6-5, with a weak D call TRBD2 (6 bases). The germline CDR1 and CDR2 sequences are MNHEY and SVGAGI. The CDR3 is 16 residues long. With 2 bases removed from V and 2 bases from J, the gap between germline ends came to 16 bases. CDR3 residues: CASSYLGQGGPYEQYF. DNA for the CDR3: TGTGCCAGCAGTTACCTGGGCCAGGGAGGCCCCTACGAGCAGTACTTC.

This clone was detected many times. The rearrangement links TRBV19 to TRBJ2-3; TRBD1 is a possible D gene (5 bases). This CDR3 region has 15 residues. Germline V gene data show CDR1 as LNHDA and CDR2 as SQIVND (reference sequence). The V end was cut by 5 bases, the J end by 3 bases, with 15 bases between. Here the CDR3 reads CASSPRRVDTDTQYF. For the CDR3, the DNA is TGTGCCAGTAGTCCTCGCAGGGTGGATACAGATACGCAGTATTTT.

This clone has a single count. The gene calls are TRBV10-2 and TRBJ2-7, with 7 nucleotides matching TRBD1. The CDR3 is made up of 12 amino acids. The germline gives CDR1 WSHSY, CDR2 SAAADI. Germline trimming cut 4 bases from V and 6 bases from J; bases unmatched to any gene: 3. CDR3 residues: CASSATGTEQYF. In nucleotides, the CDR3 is TGCGCCAGCAGTGCGACAGGGACCGAGCAGTACTTC.

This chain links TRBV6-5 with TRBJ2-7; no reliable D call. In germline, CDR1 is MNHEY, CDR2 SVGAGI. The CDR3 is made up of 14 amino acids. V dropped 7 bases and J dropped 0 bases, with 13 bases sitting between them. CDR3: CASMRQSSSYEQYF. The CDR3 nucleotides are TGTGCCAGCATGAGGCAAAGTAGCTCCTACGAGCAGTACTTC.

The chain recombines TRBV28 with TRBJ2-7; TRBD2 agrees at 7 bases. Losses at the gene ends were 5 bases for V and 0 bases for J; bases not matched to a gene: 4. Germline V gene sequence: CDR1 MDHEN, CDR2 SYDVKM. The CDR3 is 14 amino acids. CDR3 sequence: CASSRAGSSYEQYF. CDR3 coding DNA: TGTGCCAGCAGTCGAGCGGGAAGCTCCTACGAGCAGTACTTC.

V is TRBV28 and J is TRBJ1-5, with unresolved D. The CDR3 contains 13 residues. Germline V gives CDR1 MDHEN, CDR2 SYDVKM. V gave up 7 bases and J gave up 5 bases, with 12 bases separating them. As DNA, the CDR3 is TGTGCCAGCACGGGGTTTCGGGATCAGCCCCAGCATTTT. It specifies CASTGFRDQPQHF.

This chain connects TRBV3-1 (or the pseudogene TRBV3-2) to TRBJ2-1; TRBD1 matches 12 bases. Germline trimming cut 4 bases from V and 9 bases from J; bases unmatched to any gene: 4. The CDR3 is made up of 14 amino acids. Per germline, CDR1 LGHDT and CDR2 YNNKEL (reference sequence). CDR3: CASSPRDRGPEQFF. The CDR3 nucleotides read TGTGCCAGCAGCCCCCGGGACAGGGGGCCTGAGCAGTTCTTC.

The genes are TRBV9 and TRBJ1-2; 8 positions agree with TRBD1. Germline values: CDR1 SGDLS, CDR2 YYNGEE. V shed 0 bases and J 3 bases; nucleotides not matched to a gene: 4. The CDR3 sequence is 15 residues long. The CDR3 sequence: CASSVGTGFYYGYTF. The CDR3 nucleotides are TGTGCCAGCAGCGTAGGGACAGGGTTTTACTATGGCTACACCTTC.

The CDR3 DNA reads as TGTGCCAGCAGCCTCCGGGGCGGGAGGGCCGGTGAGACCCAGTACTTC. It encodes CASSLRGGRAGETQYF. The chain carries TRBV9 and TRBJ2-5, with TRBD2 matching over 9 bases. The CDR3 is 16 residues long. CDR1 is SGDLS, CDR2 YYNGEE, per germline. Trimming at V came to 4 bases and at J to 5 bases, leaving 12 bases not matched to a gene.

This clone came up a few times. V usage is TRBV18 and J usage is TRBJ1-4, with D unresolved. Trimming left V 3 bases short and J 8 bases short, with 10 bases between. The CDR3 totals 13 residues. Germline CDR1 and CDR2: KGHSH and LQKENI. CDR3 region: CASSPFQAEKLFF. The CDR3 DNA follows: TGTGCCAGCTCACCTTTCCAGGCGGAAAAACTGTTTTTT.

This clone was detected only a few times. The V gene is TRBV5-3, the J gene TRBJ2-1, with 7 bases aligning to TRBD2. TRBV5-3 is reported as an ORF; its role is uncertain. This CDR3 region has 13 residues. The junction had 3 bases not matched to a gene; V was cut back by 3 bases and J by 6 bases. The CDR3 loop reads CARSSSGGNEQFF. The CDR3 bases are TGTGCCAGAAGCTCGTCGGGAGGCAATGAGCAGTTCTTC.

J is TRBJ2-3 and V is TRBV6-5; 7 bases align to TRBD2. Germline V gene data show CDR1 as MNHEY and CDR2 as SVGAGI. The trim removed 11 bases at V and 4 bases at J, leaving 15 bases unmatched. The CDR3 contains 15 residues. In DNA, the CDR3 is TGTGCCGGGGAGCAGAGCGGGGTTGGAGCAGATACGCAGTATTTT. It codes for CAGEQSGVGADTQYF.

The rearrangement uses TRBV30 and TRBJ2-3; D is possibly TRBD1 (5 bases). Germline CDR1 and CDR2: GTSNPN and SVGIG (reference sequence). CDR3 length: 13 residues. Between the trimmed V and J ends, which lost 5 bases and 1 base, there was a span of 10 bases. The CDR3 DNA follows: TGTGCCTGGGACCCCAGGGGCACAGATACGCAGTATTTT. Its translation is CAWDPRGTDTQYF.

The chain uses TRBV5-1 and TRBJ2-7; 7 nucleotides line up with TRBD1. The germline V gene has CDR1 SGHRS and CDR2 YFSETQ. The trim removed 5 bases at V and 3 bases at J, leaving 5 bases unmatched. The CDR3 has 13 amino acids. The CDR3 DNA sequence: TGCGCCAGCAGACGAGGACAGGACTACGAGCAGTACTTC. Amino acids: CASRRGQDYEQYF.